This passage covers 21 T cell receptor beta chains from one sample sequenced in a study of blood T cell repertoires in COVID-19. Assay used: immunoSEQ multiplex PCR; TCRdb lists only in-frame clones, some missing. The data contain about 320,000 clones, roughly 85% of them singletons. Sequencing used peripheral blood. The source of these receptors is a human donor in a cohort sampled during active COVID-19.

This clone was counted between two and nine times. J is TRBJ1-2 and V is TRBV2; D uncertain. The CDR3 spans 16 residues. CDR1 is SNHLY, CDR2 FYNNEI, per germline. Deletions cut 7 bases from V and 0 bases from J, with 18 bases between. CDR3 bases: TGTGCCAGCACGTCGGAAATAGCGGGAGCTAACTATGGCTACACCTTC. Protein product: CASTSEIAGANYGYTF.

The chain uses TRBV6-5 and TRBJ1-2, with TRBD1 matching over 11 bases. Germline CDR1 is MNHEY and CDR2 is SVGAGI. The length of the CDR3 is 14 residues. The V and J ends lost 7 bases and 3 bases, in that order; junction bases with no gene match: 4. For the CDR3, the DNA is TGTGCCAGCACCAGGACAGGGGGCTACTATGGCTACACCTTC. It is translated as CASTRTGGYYGYTF.

The chain uses TRBV13 and TRBJ2-3, with a tentative D call TRBD1 (5 bases). Looked up from germline, CDR1 is PRHDT and CDR2 is FYEKMQ (reference sequence). The CDR3 covers 14 residues. The V end was cut by 3 bases, the J end by 4 bases, with 11 bases between. The CDR3 protein is CASSLGPEADTQYF. The DNA of the CDR3 is TGTGCCAGCAGCTTGGGGCCAGAGGCAGATACGCAGTATTTT.

The CDR3 is CASSERTGQLEAFF. In DNA form, the CDR3 reads TGTGCCAGCAGCGAACGGACAGGCCAACTCGAAGCTTTCTTT. The chain has TRBV9 and TRBJ1-1; 7 bases fit TRBD1. In germline, CDR1 is SGDLS, CDR2 YYNGEE. The CDR3 length is 14 residues. V gave up 3 bases and J gave up 8 bases; unmatched junction bases: 10. The whole variable domain, filled in from reference TRBV9 and TRBJ1-1, reads DSGVTQTPKHLITATGQRVTLRCSPRSGDLSVYWYQQSLDQGLQFLIQYYNGEERAKGNILERFSAQQFPDLHSELNLSSLELGDSALYFCASSERTGQLEAFFGQGTRLTVV.

V gene TRBV6-5 combines with J gene TRBJ1-2; D gene ambiguous. V shed 7 bases and J shed 3 bases, with 15 bases lying between them. The CDR3 consists of 14 residues. Germline values: CDR1 MNHEY, CDR2 SVGAGI. The CDR3 sequence: CASKRTGKDYGYTF. The DNA of the CDR3 is TGTGCCAGCAAACGGACTGGGAAAGACTATGGCTACACCTTC.

Remarks on this clone: The identical CDR3 is also encoded by other nucleotide sequences in the sample. V and J are TRBV9 and TRBJ2-7, with TRBD1 as a possible D gene (5 bases). Trimming removed 0 bases at V and 2 bases at J, with 12 bases between. The CDR3 extends over 15 amino acids. CDR1 and CDR2 from the germline V gene are SGDLS and YYNGEE. The CDR3 sequence is CASSVASGLTYEQYF. The CDR3 DNA reads TGTGCCAGCAGCGTAGCATCAGGGCTCACCTACGAGCAGTACTTC.

The gene calls are TRBV6-5 and TRBJ2-7, with a possible D match to TRBD1 (6 bases). V was cut by 5 bases and J by 4 bases, with 15 bases left in between. The CDR3 runs to 14 residues. Per the germline V gene, CDR1 is MNHEY and CDR2 is SVGAGI. The CDR3 nucleotides are TGTGCCAGCAGTCCGGACAGAATCGGATACGAGCAGTACTTC. This codes for CASSPDRIGYEQYF.

The chain has TRBV14 and TRBJ1-1; 10 bases fit TRBD1. Trimming took 4 bases from V and 3 from J; bases not matched to a gene: 2. The CDR3 covers 14 residues. Germline CDR1 and CDR2: SGHDN and FVKESK. CDR3 DNA sequence: TGTGCCAGCAGCCCGGGACAGGGGTACACTGAAGCTTTCTTT. Its protein is CASSPGQGYTEAFF.

The chain carries TRBV15 and TRBJ1-1; 9 positions agree with TRBD1. The CDR3 spans 13 residues. Trimming at V came to 1 base and at J to 11 bases, leaving 5 bases not matched to a gene. CDR1 and CDR2 from the germline V gene are LNHNV and YYDKDF (reference sequence). DNA of the CDR3: TGTGCCACCAGCAGAGTCCTTGGACAGGGGGCTTTCTTT. This codes for CATSRVLGQGAFF.

This chain connects TRBV5-1 to TRBJ1-6; no definite D call. Looked up from germline, CDR1 is SGHRS and CDR2 is YFSETQ. Trimming left V 5 bases short and J 10 bases short, with 10 bases between. The CDR3 totals 12 residues. The CDR3 DNA reads TGCGCCAGCAGGGAGGTCGGGTCACCCCTCCACTTT. Protein: CASREVGSPLHF.

The chain combines TRBV11-1 with TRBJ2-3; weak D call: TRBD2 (5 bases). Trimming removed 5 bases from V and 6 bases from J, with 6 bases in between. The CDR3 has 11 residues. Germline CDR1 SGHAT, CDR2 FQDESV (reference sequence). The CDR3 reads CASSPGDTQYF. DNA of the CDR3: TGTGCCAGCAGCCCGGGGGATACGCAGTATTTT.

This clone was picked up one time. The chain has TRBV9 and TRBJ2-2; 14 positions agree with TRBD2. The CDR3 sequence is 19 residues long. V trimming: 4 bases; J trimming: 2 bases; junction bases outside the gene matches: 10. Per germline, CDR1 SGDLS and CDR2 YYNGEE. Here the CDR3 reads CASSPLRLAGGQNTGELFF. Here the CDR3 DNA reads TGTGCCAGCAGCCCTCTTCGACTAGCGGGGGGGCAAAACACCGGGGAGCTGTTTTTT.

This chain connects TRBV5-6 to TRBJ2-1; D gene ambiguous. The CDR3 runs 15 residues. The germline gives CDR1 SGHDT, CDR2 YYEEEE. The V gene lost 4 bases and the J gene lost 2 bases, with 13 bases spanning the gap. DNA for the CDR3: TGTGCCAGCAGCCAGATCGACTCTACCTACAATGAGCAGTTCTTC. This gives the protein CASSQIDSTYNEQFF.

The chain couples TRBV12-5 to TRBJ2-3; a weak D match, TRBD1 (6 bases). Germline assignment: CDR1 LGHNT and CDR2 FRNRAP. V lost 0 bases and J 0 bases, leaving 28 bases between the germline ends. This CDR3 has 22 residues. The chain's CDR3 is CASGLVTKMTYGTQTSTDTQYF. As DNA, the CDR3 is TGTGCTAGTGGTTTGGTAACCAAAATGACTTACGGGACACAGACTAGCACAGATACGCAGTATTTT.

The rearrangement uses TRBV18 and TRBJ2-1; 11 bases agree with TRBD2. The CDR3 loop spans 15 amino acids. V was pared by 0 bases and J by 10 bases, with 5 bases of the junction left unmatched. Germline V gene data show CDR1 as KGHSH and CDR2 as LQKENI. CDR3 residues: CASSPPTSGDREQFF. The CDR3 coding sequence is TGTGCCAGCTCACCACCGACTAGCGGGGACAGGGAGCAGTTCTTC.

CDR3 sequence: CASSDSGTANYGYTF. DNA for the CDR3: TGTGCCAGCAGCGACTCCGGGACAGCTAACTATGGCTACACCTTC. This chain uses TRBV7-9 with TRBJ1-2; 7 bases agree with TRBD1. The V and J ends lost 5 bases and 0 bases, in that order; junction bases with no gene match: 6. CDR1 is SEHNR, CDR2 FQNEAQ, per germline (reference sequence). There are 15 residues in the CDR3.

V and J are TRBV10-3 and TRBJ2-1, with 8 positions matching TRBD1. Germline CDR1 reads ENHRY; CDR2 reads SYGVKD. The trim removed 2 bases at V and 3 bases at J, leaving 3 bases unmatched. CDR3 length: 15 residues. This CDR3 is CAISELGQDYNEQFF. For the CDR3, the DNA is TGTGCCATCAGTGAGCTGGGACAGGACTACAATGAGCAGTTCTTC.

There are a few counts of this clone. The CDR3 is CASSGQGDYGNTIYF. CDR3 in DNA: TGCGCCAGCAGTGGACAGGGGGATTATGGAAACACCATATATTTT. The chain joins TRBV10-1 to TRBJ1-3; the match to TRBD1 covers 9 bases. This CDR3 comprises 15 residues. V trimming: 4 bases; J trimming: 3 bases; junction bases outside the gene matches: 4. Germline V gene sequence: CDR1 WNHNN, CDR2 SYGVQD (reference sequence).

This rearrangement joins TRBV5-1 to TRBJ2-3, with 7 bases identical to TRBD2. This CDR3 contains 16 residues. From germline, CDR1 is SGHRS and CDR2 YFSETQ. Germline trimming cut 0 bases from V and 2 bases from J; bases unmatched to any gene: 6. CDR3 nucleotides: TGCGCCAGCAGCTTGGAGACCGGGGGGTTCACAGATACGCAGTATTTT. Translated, it gives CASSLETGGFTDTQYF.

The chain has TRBV7-9 and TRBJ1-2; possible D gene TRBD1, 5 bases. The germline CDR1 and CDR2 sequences are SEHNR and FQNEAQ (reference sequence). The length of the CDR3 is 14 residues. The V end lost 5 bases, the J end lost 2 bases, and 12 bases lay between the germline ends. CDR3 residues: CASSHTGVNYGYTF. DNA for the CDR3: TGTGCCAGCAGCCATACAGGAGTGAACTATGGCTACACCTTC.

The CDR3 DNA reads TGTGCCAGCAGCCAAGAACGCGCCAGCAATCAGCCCCAGCATTTT. The encoded protein is CASSQERASNQPQHF. V is TRBV4-2 and J is TRBJ1-5; D is unresolved. From germline, CDR1 is LGHNA and CDR2 YNFKEQ. The V end lost 0 bases, the J end lost 1 base, and 7 bases lay between the germline ends. The CDR3 is 15 residues long.